This TCR beta chain stems from a study of blood T cell repertoires in COVID-19. Study information: Samples representing acute and convalescent COVID-19 were sourced from the United States, Italy and Spain.

V was shortened by 4 bases and J by 2 bases, with 11 bases between the two germline ends. CDR1 is LGHDT, CDR2 YNNKEL, per germline (reference sequence). CDR3 length: 14 residues. Measured with immunoSEQ multiplex PCR; TCRdb has only the in-frame clones, and not every one. The sample holds roughly 90,000 clones, around 87% seen once. The origin of this receptor is a man aged 35 to 55 with acute or convalescent COVID-19. This chain connects TRBV3-1 (or the pseudogene TRBV3-2) to TRBJ1-2; no definite D call. The sample comprised peripheral blood. The chain's CDR3 is CASSPGLQNYGYTF. The CDR3 nucleotides read TGTGCCAGCAGCCCCGGACTCCAGAACTATGGCTACACCTTC.